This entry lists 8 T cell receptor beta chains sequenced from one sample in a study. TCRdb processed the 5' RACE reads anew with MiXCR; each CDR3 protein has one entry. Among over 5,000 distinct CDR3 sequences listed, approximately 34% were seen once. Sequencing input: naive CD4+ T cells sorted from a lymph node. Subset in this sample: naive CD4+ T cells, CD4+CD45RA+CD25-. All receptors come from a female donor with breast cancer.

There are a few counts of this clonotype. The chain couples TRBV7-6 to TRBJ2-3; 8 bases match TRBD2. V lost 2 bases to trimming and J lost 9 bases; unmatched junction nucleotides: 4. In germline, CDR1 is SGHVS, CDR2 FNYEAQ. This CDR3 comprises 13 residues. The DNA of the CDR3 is TGTGCCAGCAGCTTACAAGCGGGAGCCACGCAGTATTTT. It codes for CASSLQAGATQYF.

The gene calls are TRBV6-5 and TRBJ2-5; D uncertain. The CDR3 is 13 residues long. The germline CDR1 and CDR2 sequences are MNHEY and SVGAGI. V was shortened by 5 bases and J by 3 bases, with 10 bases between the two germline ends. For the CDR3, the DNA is TGTGCCAGCAGTAAGGACGGAGAAGAGACCCAGTACTTC. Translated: CASSKDGEETQYF.

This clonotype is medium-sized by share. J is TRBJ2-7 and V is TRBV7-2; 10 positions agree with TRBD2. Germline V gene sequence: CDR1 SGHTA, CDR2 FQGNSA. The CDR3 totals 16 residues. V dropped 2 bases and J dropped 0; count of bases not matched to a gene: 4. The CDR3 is CASSLSSGGSSYEQYF. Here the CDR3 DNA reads TGTGCCAGCAGCTTAAGTAGCGGGGGGAGCTCCTACGAGCAGTACTTC.

The CDR3 DNA is TGTGCCAGCAGCTTCGGACAGACCGACTATGGCTACACCTTC. Translation: CASSFGQTDYGYTF. V gene TRBV5-8 combines with J gene TRBJ1-2; D may be TRBD1 (6 bases). This CDR3 spans 14 amino acids. Trimming left V 2 bases short and J 3 bases short, with 11 bases between. Germline CDR1 and CDR2: SGHTS and YDEGEE.

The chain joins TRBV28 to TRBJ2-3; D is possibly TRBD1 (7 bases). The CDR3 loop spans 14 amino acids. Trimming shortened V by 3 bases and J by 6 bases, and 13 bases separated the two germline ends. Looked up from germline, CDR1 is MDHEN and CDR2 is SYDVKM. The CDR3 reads CASSLEGAKDTQYF. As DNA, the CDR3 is TGTGCCAGCAGTTTGGAGGGGGCGAAGGATACGCAGTATTTT.

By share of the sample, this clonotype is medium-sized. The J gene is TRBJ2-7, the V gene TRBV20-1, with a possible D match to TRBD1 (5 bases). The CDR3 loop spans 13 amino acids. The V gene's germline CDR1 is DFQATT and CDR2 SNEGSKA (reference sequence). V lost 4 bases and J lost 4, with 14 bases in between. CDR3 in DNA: TGCAGTGCTACCATCGACAGAGATTACGAGCAGTACTTC. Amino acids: CSATIDRDYEQYF.

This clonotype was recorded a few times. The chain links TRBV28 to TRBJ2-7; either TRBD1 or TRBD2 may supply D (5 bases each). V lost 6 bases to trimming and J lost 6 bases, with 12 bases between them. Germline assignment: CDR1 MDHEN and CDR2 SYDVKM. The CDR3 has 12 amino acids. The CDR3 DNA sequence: TGTGCCAGCAGCCTGGGGGTTGGCGAGCAGTACTTC. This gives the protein CASSLGVGEQYF.

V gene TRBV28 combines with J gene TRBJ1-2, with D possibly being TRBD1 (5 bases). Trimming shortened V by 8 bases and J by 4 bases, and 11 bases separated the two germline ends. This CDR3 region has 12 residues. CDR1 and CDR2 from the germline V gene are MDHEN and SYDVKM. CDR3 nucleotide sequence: TGTGCCAGCCGGCGGGGCACCTATGGCTACACCTTC. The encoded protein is CASRRGTYGYTF.